These T cell receptor beta chains were read from a single sample in a study of cytomegalovirus exposure and HLA in healthy donors. TCRdb keeps only in-frame clones here, not all; method: immunoSEQ multiplex PCR. The sample has over 120,000 clones, roughly three quarters seen once. Sequenced material: PBMCs. The receptors were gathered from a female donor in good health and CMV-seronegative. CDR3s include the opening cysteine and the closing phenylalanine or tryptophan. A D gene is named only where the DNA matches it firmly. Size is stated for part of the rows, as once, few or many counts, or as a class when the clone is expanded.

abundance	v_gene	j_gene	d_gene	CDR3nt	CDR3aa
-	TRBV4-1	TRBJ2-3	TRBD2	TGCGCCAGCAGCCCGGGACTAGCGGGGGTAACAGATACGCAGTATTTT	CASSPGLAGVTDTQYF
few	TRBV6-1	TRBJ2-5	-	TGTGCCAGCCTCGGGCGGGGAACCCAGTACTTC	CASLGRGTQYF
few	TRBV5-1	TRBJ2-1	-	TGCGCCAGCAGGTTCACAGGGAAGGCTAACAATGAGCAGTTCTTC	CASRFTGKANNEQFF
-	TRBV19	TRBJ2-3	TRBD1	TGTGCCAGTAGCCGGGGACAGCGAGTCACAGATACGCAGTATTTT	CASSRGQRVTDTQYF
few	TRBV6-5	TRBJ1-6	-	TGTGCCAGCAGTTACGGCAGCGACTCCTATAATTCACCCCTCCACTTT	CASSYGSDSYNSPLHF
-	TRBV6-6	TRBJ2-1	-	TGTGCCAGCAGTCACTCCCCCCAGGGAAACAATGAGCAGTTCTTC	CASSHSPQGNNEQFF
few	TRBV5-1	TRBJ2-7	-	TGCGCCAGCAGCTTGTCAGGGCCTAGGATGCACGAGCAGTACTTC	CASSLSGPRMHEQYF
-	TRBV4-2	TRBJ1-5	-	TGTGCCAGCAGCCAAACGGACGGGAATAGCAATCAGCCCCAGCATTTT	CASSQTDGNSNQPQHF
-	TRBV5-4	TRBJ2-7	-	TGTGCCAGCAGCTTGAGCAGGGGAGGGAACGAGCAGTACTTC	CASSLSRGGNEQYF
few	TRBV15	TRBJ1-6	-	TGTGCCACCAGCAGAGATATGTCAGGAATCGCTAATTCACCCCTCCACTTT	CATSRDMSGIANSPLHF
-	TRBV4-1	TRBJ2-3	-	TGCGCCAGCAGCCAAGATAGAGGCTCATCTAGCACAGATACGCAGTATTTT	CASSQDRGSSSTDTQYF
-	TRBV6-1	TRBJ1-4	TRBD1	TGTGCCAGCAGTAGGACAGGGACAGTAGAAAAACTGTTTTTT	CASSRTGTVEKLFF
-	TRBV7-2	TRBJ2-7	TRBD1	TGTGCCAGCAGCCCCCGGGCCGGGACAGTAGCCCACGAGCAGTACTTC	CASSPRAGTVAHEQYF
-	TRBV4-2	TRBJ1-6	TRBD1	TGTGCCAGCAGCTTCGACAGGGGAGTTCGGAATTCACCCCTCCACTTT	CASSFDRGVRNSPLHF
-	TRBV27	TRBJ2-3	TRBD1	TGTGCCAGCAAGGACAGGGGCCGCACAGATACGCAGTATTTT	CASKDRGRTDTQYF
-	TRBV5-1	TRBJ1-1	-	TGCGCCAGCAGCCCCCGGGGAGGGAACACTGAAGCTTTCTTT	CASSPRGGNTEAFF
-	TRBV21-1	TRBJ1-1	-	TGTGCCAGCAGCAAAGAAGAGTACGGTGAAGCTTTCTTT	CASSKEEYGEAFF
-	TRBV6-1	TRBJ2-3	-	TGTGCCAGCGGGGCCGAACACCTCTACACAGATACGCAGTATTTT	CASGAEHLYTDTQYF
-	TRBV5-1	TRBJ2-2	-	TGCGCCAGCAGCTTGTTTATGCGGCAGAACACCGGGGAGCTGTTTTTT	CASSLFMRQNTGELFF
-	TRBV4-3	TRBJ1-2	TRBD1	TGCGCCAGCAGCCAAGATTCCGGGACAGGGACCCTACTAGGCTATGGCTACACCTTC	CASSQDSGTGTLLGYGYTF
few	TRBV28	TRBJ1-1	-	TGTGCCAGCAGTTTGGCCGTTTTACGGGGGGCGCAAGATGAAGCTTTCTTT	CASSLAVLRGAQDEAFF
once	TRBV30	TRBJ1-2	-	TGTGCCTGGAGAGTGCCCCGGGGAGGCTATTCTTACTATGGCTACACCTTC	CAWRVPRGGYSYYGYTF
-	TRBV10-3	TRBJ1-2	-	TGTGCCATCAGTGAGACGCCGACAGGCTCACCATCTATGGGCTACACCTTC	CAISETPTGSPSMGYTF
-	TRBV6-5	TRBJ1-3	-	TGTGCCAGCAGTCCAGGGTCTGCTGGAAACACCATATATTTT	CASSPGSAGNTIYF
once	TRBV11-2	TRBJ2-7	TRBD1	TGTGCCAGCAGCTTCCGGACAGGTCCCTACGAGCAGTACTTC	CASSFRTGPYEQYF
-	TRBV5-1	TRBJ1-6	-	TGCGCCAGCAGCGACTACCCCCGTGATAATTCACCCCTCCACTTT	CASSDYPRDNSPLHF
few	TRBV28	TRBJ2-2	TRBD2	TGTGCCAGCAGGGGCGGGAGCACCGGGGAGCTGTTTTTT	CASRGGSTGELFF
-	TRBV14	TRBJ1-6	-	TGTGCCAGCAGCCAAGCGGACACCATACATTCACCCCTCCACTTT	CASSQADTIHSPLHF
-	TRBV20-1	TRBJ1-2	-	TGCAGTGCCCCATTCTATGGCTACACCTTC	CSAPFYGYTF
few	TRBV4-2	TRBJ2-1	TRBD2	TGTGCCAGCAGCCAAGATGGAGCGGGAGGGCCTTATGAGCAGTTCTTC	CASSQDGAGGPYEQFF
many	TRBV21-1	TRBJ2-7	-	TGTGCCAGCAGCAAAGAAGCCCCCGAGCAGTACTTC	CASSKEAPEQYF
-	TRBV7-6	TRBJ2-1	TRBD2	TGTGCCAGCAGTTTGACTAGCGGGGGCCAAAATGAGCAGTTCTTC	CASSLTSGGQNEQFF
-	TRBV5-8	TRBJ1-5	TRBD1	TGTGCCAGCAGCCCGGTGACAGGGGGGTTGGTATGGCCCCAGCATTTT	CASSPVTGGLVWPQHF
-	TRBV20-1	TRBJ2-7	-	TGCAGTGCTCTAGACGGCTACGAGCAGTACTTC	CSALDGYEQYF
-	TRBV11-2	TRBJ2-5	-	TGTGCCAGCAGCCCTACAGGGGAGACCCAGTACTTC	CASSPTGETQYF
-	TRBV10-3	TRBJ2-3	-	TGTGCCATCAAGCAGGGACTGGGCACAGATACGCAGTATTTT	CAIKQGLGTDTQYF
-	TRBV19	TRBJ1-3	-	TGTGCCACCACCCAGCGGTTTAAGGGAAACACCATATATTTT	CATTQRFKGNTIYF
-	TRBV11-2	TRBJ2-7	TRBD2	TGTGCCAGCAGCTTAAACGGGGGGTCATACTACGAGCAGTACTTC	CASSLNGGSYYEQYF
-	TRBV28	TRBJ1-5	-	TGTGCCAGCAGTTTCCCGACAGAGCCCCGCCAGCCCCAGCATTTT	CASSFPTEPRQPQHF
-	TRBV4-3	TRBJ2-7	-	TGCGCCAGCAGCCCAGGTCCAGGTAGCTACGAGCAGTACTTC	CASSPGPGSYEQYF
few	TRBV6-1	TRBJ2-7	-	TGTGCCAGCAGTGAAAGGGGCACTCGGCCCTACGAGCAGTACTTC	CASSERGTRPYEQYF
-	TRBV4-1	TRBJ2-7	TRBD1	TGCGCCAGCAGCCAAGATAGGAGGACAGGGACCTACGAGCAGTACTTC	CASSQDRRTGTYEQYF
-	TRBV7-8	TRBJ2-7	-	TGTGCCAGCAGCTTAGCGGGAGGAGAGCAGTACTTC	CASSLAGGEQYF
few	TRBV5-6	TRBJ2-5	-	TGTGCCAGCAGCTTGGGGCAGGGCACCCAGTACTTC	CASSLGQGTQYF
few	TRBV7-9	TRBJ1-3	-	TGTGCCAGCAGCTCACCTAACTCTGGAAACACCATATATTTT	CASSSPNSGNTIYF
-	TRBV7-2	TRBJ1-2	TRBD1	TGTGCCAGCAGCCCCTCCCGACAGGGATTCTATGGCTACACCTTC	CASSPSRQGFYGYTF
-	TRBV7-3	TRBJ2-3	-	TGTGCCAGCAGCTTAACTTCCGGACTTCGCACAGATACGCAGTATTTT	CASSLTSGLRTDTQYF
-	TRBV15	TRBJ2-7	TRBD1	TGTGCCACCAGCAGCGACAGGGGGCACTCCTACGAGCAGTACTTC	CATSSDRGHSYEQYF
-	TRBV29-1	TRBJ1-5	-	TGCAGCGTTGAACGGGGGGATTACTGCAATCAGCCCCAGCATTTT	CSVERGDYCNQPQHF
-	TRBV11-3	TRBJ2-2	-	TGTGCCAGCAGCTTAGACGGCACCGGGGAGCTGTTTTTT	CASSLDGTGELFF
-	TRBV4-1	TRBJ2-5	TRBD2	TGCGCCAGCAGCCTCCGGACTAGCGGGAGTGTAGAGACCCAGTACTTC	CASSLRTSGSVETQYF
-	TRBV10-2	TRBJ2-7	-	TGCGCCAGCAGTGAATTCTTACAGGAGCAGTACTTC	CASSEFLQEQYF
few	TRBV28	TRBJ2-5	TRBD1	TGTGCCAGCAGACCTAATCCCGGGACAGGAGGGGAGACCCAGTACTTC	CASRPNPGTGGETQYF
-	TRBV7-3	TRBJ1-1	-	TGTGCCAGCAGCCCACAGGGGAACACTGAAGCTTTCTTT	CASSPQGNTEAFF
-	TRBV14	TRBJ2-7	TRBD2	TGTGCCAGCAGCCTAGGACTAGCTGGCCCTTACGAGCAGTACTTC	CASSLGLAGPYEQYF
few	TRBV30	TRBJ1-1	TRBD1	TGTGCCTGGGGATGGGCAGGGGGTAGCACTGAAGCTTTCTTT	CAWGWAGGSTEAFF
-	TRBV29-1	TRBJ1-3	-	TGCAGCGTTGATGAACGGGGATTGGGAAACACCATATATTTT	CSVDERGLGNTIYF
-	TRBV19	TRBJ1-4	TRBD1	TGTGCCAGTAGTCCTACAGGGGGTAGTAATGAAAAACTGTTTTTT	CASSPTGGSNEKLFF
once	TRBV4-2	TRBJ2-3	TRBD1	TGTGCCAGCAGCCAAGAGGGCAGGGGGACAGATACGCAGTATTTT	CASSQEGRGTDTQYF
once	TRBV15	TRBJ1-2	TRBD1	TGTGCCACCAGCCGAAGACAGGGGGACAACTATGGCTACACCTTC	CATSRRQGDNYGYTF